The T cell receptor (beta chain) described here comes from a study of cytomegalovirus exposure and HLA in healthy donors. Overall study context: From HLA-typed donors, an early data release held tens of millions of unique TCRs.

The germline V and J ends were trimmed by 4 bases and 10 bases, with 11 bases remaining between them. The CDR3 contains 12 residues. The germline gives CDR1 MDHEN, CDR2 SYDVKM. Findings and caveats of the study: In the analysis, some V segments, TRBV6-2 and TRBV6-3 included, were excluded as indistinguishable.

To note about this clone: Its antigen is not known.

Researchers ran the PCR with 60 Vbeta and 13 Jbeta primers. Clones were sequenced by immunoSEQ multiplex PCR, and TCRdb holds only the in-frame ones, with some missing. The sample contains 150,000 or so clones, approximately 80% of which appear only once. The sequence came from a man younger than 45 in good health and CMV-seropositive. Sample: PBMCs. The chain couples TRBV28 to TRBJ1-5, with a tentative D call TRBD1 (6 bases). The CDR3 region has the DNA TGTGCCAGCAGTTCACAGGGTTGTCCCCAGCATTTT. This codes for CASSSQGCPQHF. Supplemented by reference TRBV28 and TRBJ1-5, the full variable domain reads DVKVTQSSRYLVKRTGEKVFLECVQDMDHENMFWYRQDPGLGLRLIYFSYDVKMKEKGDIPEGYSVSREKKERFSLILESASTNQTSMYLCASSSQGCPQHFGDGTRLSIL.